This T cell receptor beta chain was documented in a study of T-cell reconstitution after alpha-beta-depleted transplantation in children. The study, taken as a whole, reports: About two months after transplant, alpha-beta T cells reportedly came from several hundred expanded graft clones. T-cell numbers and diversity, one year after transplant, stemmed largely from T cells that were newly produced.

Concerning this clonotype: The antigen is unknown.

As it was prepared, the TCRbeta library received unique molecular identifiers. TCRdb reprocessed the PCR reads with MiXCR, giving one entry per CDR3 protein. The repertoire holds roughly 48,000 distinct CDR3 sequences, with roughly 5% as singletons. Trimming took 1 base from V and 0 from J; bases not matched to a gene: 2. Germline CDR1 is GTSNPN and CDR2 is SVGIG (reference sequence). The CDR3 covers 14 residues. The chain links TRBV30 to TRBJ1-1; TRBD1 matches 7 bases. The sample here was PBMCs, mostly from graft donor cells, taken 60 days after TCRalphabeta/CD19-depleted stem cell transplant. The receptor was isolated from a female patient younger than 10 who had a stem cell transplant for aplastic anemia, so the T cells may come from the graft donor. The CDR3 is CAWSADRLNTEAFF. The CDR3 DNA reads as TGTGCCTGGAGTGCGGACAGGCTGAACACTGAAGCTTTCTTT. Using reference TRBV30 and TRBJ1-1 for the parts outside the CDR3, the full variable domain is SQTIHQWPATLVQPVGSPLSLECTVEGTSNPNLYWYRQAAGRGLQLLFYSVGIGQISSEVPQNLSASRPQDRQFILSSKKLLLSDSGFYLCAWSADRLNTEAFFGQGTRLTVV.